Presented here are 17 T cell receptor beta chains from one specimen sequenced in a study of shared clonotypes between healthy human individuals. The method was immunoSEQ multiplex PCR; TCRdb's version includes in-frame clones alone and lacks a portion of them. The profile shows about 2 million clones, approximately 95% of them singletons. Cells designated naive CD8 were CD45RO-negative and were positively selected for CCR7, with terminally differentiated effector memory CD45RA+ cells excluded. Sequencing was performed on naive CD8+ T cells sorted from blood. These receptors came from a man between 18 and 35 years old in good health.

This chain uses TRBV4-3 with TRBJ2-2, with D hard to call. The CDR3 length is 16 residues. Germline V lookup: CDR1 LGHNA, CDR2 YSLEER. V gave up 0 bases and J gave up 3 bases, with 11 bases separating them. CDR3 DNA sequence: TGCGCCAGCAGCCAAGACCCCGGGTGGGACACCGGGGAGCTGTTTTTT. Translation: CASSQDPGWDTGELFF.

The chain is built from TRBV13 and TRBJ2-7; D may match TRBD1 or TRBD2 (5 bases each). Per the germline V gene, CDR1 is PRHDT and CDR2 is FYEKMQ (reference sequence). Trimming removed 0 bases from V and 2 bases from J, with 14 bases in between. The CDR3 length is 16 residues. CDR3 region: CASSLGLRDAAYEQYF. DNA for the CDR3: TGTGCCAGCAGCTTAGGCCTACGGGACGCAGCCTACGAGCAGTACTTC.

The V and J genes are TRBV14 and TRBJ1-2, with 7 bases matching TRBD1. Trimming took 2 bases from V and 2 from J; bases not matched to a gene: 8. The CDR3 totals 16 residues. Germline CDR1 is SGHDN and CDR2 is FVKESK. DNA of the CDR3: TGTGCCAGCAGCCAACGGGGACAGCTTTTCAACTATGGCTACACCTTC. It is translated as CASSQRGQLFNYGYTF.

This sequence joins TRBV27 and TRBJ2-1; D gene uncertain. The CDR3 is made up of 15 amino acids. CDR1 MNHEY and CDR2 SMNVEV come from the germline V gene (reference sequence). Trimming stripped 3 bases from V and 2 bases from J, with 11 bases between. CDR3 protein: CASSLGRVAYNEQFF. In DNA form, the CDR3 reads TGTGCCAGCAGTTTGGGTAGGGTCGCCTACAATGAGCAGTTCTTC.

The CDR3 protein is CASSLRGTLSYNEQFF. The CDR3 nucleotides read TGCGCCAGCAGCTTACGGGGAACGCTCTCCTACAATGAGCAGTTCTTC. This chain uses TRBV5-1 with TRBJ2-1; the D gene is possibly TRBD2 (5 bases). CDR1 and CDR2 (germline): SGHRS, YFSETQ. This CDR3 is 16 amino acids long. V was cut by 2 bases and J by 0 bases, with 12 bases left in between.

V is TRBV6-5 and J is TRBJ1-6; a weak D match, TRBD1 (6 bases). V lost 4 bases, J lost 6 bases, and 13 bases lay in between. Germline lookup yields CDR1 MNHEY and CDR2 SVGAGI. The CDR3 extends over 15 amino acids. CDR3 sequence (DNA): TGTGCCAGCAGTTCGGCAGGGGCCTTTAATTCACCCCTCCACTTT. Its translation is CASSSAGAFNSPLHF.

The chain carries TRBV2 and TRBJ1-6, with a weak D call TRBD1 (5 bases). The V gene's germline CDR1 is SNHLY and CDR2 FYNNEI. V lost 4 bases and J lost 7, with 17 bases in between. The length of the CDR3 is 16 residues. The CDR3 loop is CASSGGTGPRNSPLHF. CDR3 DNA sequence: TGTGCCAGCAGTGGTGGGACGGGCCCGAGGAATTCACCCCTCCACTTT.

The chain is built from TRBV2 and TRBJ2-3; 9 positions agree with TRBD2. Germline V gene sequence: CDR1 SNHLY, CDR2 FYNNEI. The CDR3 is 15 amino acids. The trim removed 7 bases at V and 3 bases at J, leaving 8 bases unmatched. CDR3 bases: TGTGCCAGCATGGGCGGGGGGGATGGTACAGATACGCAGTATTTT. Its protein is CASMGGGDGTDTQYF.

The CDR3 DNA reads as TGTGCCAGCAGCCCGGGACAGGGTAGCAATCAGCCCCAGCATTTT. Residues: CASSPGQGSNQPQHF. The chain uses TRBV5-5 and TRBJ1-5; 9 bases match TRBD1. Per the germline V gene, CDR1 is SGHKS and CDR2 is YYEKEE (reference sequence). The V and J ends lost 4 bases and 0 bases, in that order; junction bases with no gene match: 2. CDR3 size: 15 residues.

The chain combines TRBV4-2 with TRBJ2-1; D remains ambiguous. CDR1 and CDR2 from the germline V gene are LGHNA and YNFKEQ. The length of the CDR3 is 14 residues. V was cut by 1 base and J by 0 bases, with 4 bases left in between. The CDR3: CASSQGSSYNEQFF. The CDR3 DNA reads as TGTGCCAGCAGCCAAGGCAGCTCCTACAATGAGCAGTTCTTC.

The chain carries TRBV25-1 and TRBJ2-3; the match to TRBD1 covers 9 bases. The germline V gene encodes CDR1 MGHDK and CDR2 SYGVNS. The trim removed 1 base at V and 4 bases at J, leaving 3 bases unmatched. This CDR3 is built from 15 residues. The CDR3 DNA reads TGTGCCAGCAGTGAATGGACAGGGGCGTCAGATACGCAGTATTTT. Translating it yields CASSEWTGASDTQYF.

The chain recombines TRBV4-3 with TRBJ2-5; 7 nucleotides match TRBD1. CDR1 and CDR2 (germline): LGHNA, YSLEER. The V segment lost 2 bases and the J segment 3 bases; nucleotides outside the gene matches: 3. The CDR3 contains 14 residues. The CDR3 coding sequence is TGCGCCAGCAGCCAACCAGACAGGGAAGAGACCCAGTACTTC. This gives the protein CASSQPDREETQYF.

V gene TRBV29-1 combines with J gene TRBJ2-4, with D perhaps TRBD1 or TRBD2 (6 bases each). CDR1 SQVTM and CDR2 ANQGSEA come from the germline V gene. The ends were cut back, 6 bases at V and 1 base at J, with 13 bases in the middle. The CDR3 is made up of 14 amino acids. CDR3 sequence: CSVVGGSAKNIQYF. DNA for the CDR3: TGCAGCGTGGTAGGGGGGAGTGCCAAAAACATTCAGTACTTC.

This clone was observed a single time. This rearrangement joins TRBV5-5 to TRBJ2-7; 13 bases map to TRBD2. The trim removed 3 bases at V and 7 bases at J, leaving 7 bases unmatched. CDR3 length: 15 amino acids. Looked up from germline, CDR1 is SGHKS and CDR2 is YYEKEE (reference sequence). The CDR3 bases are TGTGCCAGCAGCTACGGGACTAGCGGGACGGGTGAGCAGTACTTC. It is translated as CASSYGTSGTGEQYF.

The chain is built from TRBV27 and TRBJ2-7; 8 bases map to TRBD1. This CDR3 comprises 16 residues. V lost 0 bases and J lost 3; bases outside the gene matches: 7. The germline gives CDR1 MNHEY, CDR2 SMNVEV (reference sequence). CDR3 sequence (DNA): TGTGCCAGCAGTTTATCGACAGGGGAAAAGAGCTACGAGCAGTACTTC. It specifies CASSLSTGEKSYEQYF.

On this clone itself: This same CDR3 is encoded by further DNA sequences in the sample. The genes are TRBV9 and TRBJ2-3, with D perhaps TRBD2 (6 bases). This CDR3 has 13 amino acids. With 4 bases removed from V and 0 bases from J, the gap between germline ends came to 6 bases. Germline CDR1 SGDLS, CDR2 YYNGEE. The CDR3 protein is CASSLASTDTQYF. CDR3 nucleotides: TGTGCCAGCAGCCTAGCGAGCACAGATACGCAGTATTTT.

The chain links TRBV4-1 to TRBJ1-2, with D possibly TRBD1 on 5 matching bases. With 3 bases removed from V and 4 bases from J, the gap between germline ends came to 12 bases. Germline values: CDR1 MGHRA, CDR2 YSYEKL. The CDR3 loop spans 14 amino acids. Here the CDR3 DNA reads TGCGCCAGCAGCCACAATCAGGGTACCTATGGCTACACCTTC. This sequence encodes CASSHNQGTYGYTF.